This T cell receptor beta chain was sequenced during a study of T cells after yellow fever vaccination. At least ten counts were recorded for this clonotype. In TCRdb, the 5' RACE reads were re-called with MiXCR into one record per CDR3 protein. The sample contains fewer than 400,000 distinct CDR3 sequences, about 6.2% of which appear only once. V lost 0 bases and J 10 bases, leaving 13 bases between the germline ends. Germline assignment: CDR1 MNHEY and CDR2 SMNVEV (reference sequence). The CDR3 is made up of 14 amino acids. This receptor was obtained from a man aged 25-40 years who received the YFV17D yellow fever vaccine. The V call is TRBV27, the J call TRBJ2-1; D may correspond to TRBD1 or TRBD2 (7 bases each). This specimen consisted of PBMCs, obtained 5 days after the yellow fever booster vaccination. The CDR3 DNA is TGTGCCAGCAGTTTATCGATGGGAGGGGGCGAGCAGTTCTTC. Its translation is CASSLSMGGGEQFF.